What follows are 25 T cell receptor beta chains derived from one specimen sequenced in a study of T cell clonality in common variable immunodeficiency. The assay was immunoSEQ multiplex PCR, and TCRdb's table has in-frame clones only and misses some. In total the sample includes fewer than 65,000 clones, none of them seen once. The sequenced sample consisted of peripheral blood mononuclear cells. The source of these receptors is a person aged 18 to 75 in good health.

This clone was seen repeatedly, ten times or more. Read coverage stops 3 residues before the CDR3 terminus; the germline J gene supplies the remainder. The chain combines TRBV20-1 with TRBJ1-3; tentative D call: TRBD1 (6 bases). This CDR3 is 17 amino acids long. Germline V gives CDR1 DFQATT, CDR2 SNEGSKA (reference sequence). The V end was cut by 0 bases, the J end by 4 bases, with 19 bases between. Incomplete CDR3 DNA: TGCAGTGCTAGAGATTCCCTGCGGGGGCTGGGGGGAAACACC. Its translation is CSARDSLRGLGGNT. The CDR3, in full, reads CSARDSLRGLGGNTIYF.

This clone appeared a few times. The CDR3 DNA, read in part, is TGTGCCAGCAGCCCCCCGGGACAGGGGATCTTCGAG. This translates into CASSPPGQGIFE. The whole CDR3 region reads CASSPPGQGIFEQYF. This chain connects TRBV7-9 to TRBJ2-7, with TRBD1 identical over 10 bases. The read terminates 3 residues ahead of where the CDR3 ends, so the germline J gene completes it. This CDR3 region has 15 residues. The V and J ends lost 5 bases and 6 bases, in that order; junction bases with no gene match: 10. Germline V lookup: CDR1 SEHNR, CDR2 FQNEAQ (reference sequence).

This clone was seen at least ten times. The missing CDR3 end, 3 residues past where the read stops, is filled in from the germline J gene. The chain has TRBV5-1 and TRBJ2-1; 9 bases are shared with TRBD2. The germline gives CDR1 SGHRS, CDR2 YFSETQ. Unmatched junction bases numbered 7, after V lost 7 bases and J lost 5 bases. The CDR3 has 14 amino acids. The sequenced CDR3 bases are TGCGCCAGCGCAGCGGGAGGCCAGCACAATGAG. Amino acid sequence: CASAAGGQHNE. Given in full, the CDR3 is CASAAGGQHNEQFF.

This clone has only a few counts. The CDR3 goes on 3 residues after the read ends, and that part is filled in from the germline J gene. This chain connects TRBV10-2 to TRBJ2-3; D is unclear. CDR1 and CDR2 from the germline V gene are WSHSY and SAAADI. V lost 6 bases, J lost 1 base, and 11 bases lay in between. The CDR3 loop spans 14 amino acids. CDR3 bases read: TGCGCCAGCAGCCCCGCCCGGGGCACAGATACG. This encodes CASSPARGTDT. In full, the CDR3 is CASSPARGTDTQYF.

This clone was counted a few times. Read data end 3 residues before the CDR3 end; the end is taken from the germline J gene. The V gene is TRBV7-9, the J gene TRBJ1-1; D is undetermined. Germline V gene data show CDR1 as SEHNR and CDR2 as FQNEAQ (reference sequence). The CDR3 contains 15 residues. The V gene lost 5 bases and the J gene lost 3 bases, with 16 bases spanning the gap. The CDR3 DNA, read in part, is TGTGCCAGCAGCGAAACCGGGGTCGGGGACACTGAA. Its protein product is CASSETGVGDTE. The complete CDR3 protein is CASSETGVGDTEAFF.

A few counts support this clone. The CDR3 is cut off 3 residues early in the read; its end comes from the germline J gene. The chain is built from TRBV10-2 and TRBJ1-1; D call uncertain. The CDR3 totals 13 residues. Germline-derived CDR1 and CDR2 are WSHSY and SAAADI. Trimming stripped 7 bases from V and 1 base from J, with 10 bases between. The CDR3 spells CASKLMANTEAFF. The part of the CDR3 DNA that was read is TGCGCCAGCAAGTTAATGGCGAACACTGAA.

This clone was observed at least ten times. The read finishes 3 residues shy of the CDR3 end, and the germline J gene is used to complete it. The chain carries TRBV19 and TRBJ1-1; no clear D. The CDR3 spans 15 residues. The germline CDR1 and CDR2 sequences are LNHDA and SQIVND (reference sequence). V was cut by 2 bases and J by 0 bases, with 10 bases left in between. Partial CDR3 DNA: TGTGCCAGTAGTATAAGGGCCGGAATGAACACTGAA. Protein sequence: CASSIRAGMNTE. The full CDR3 is CASSIRAGMNTEAFF.

This clone was detected many times. The CDR3 end is not reached by the read, which stops 3 residues before it; the germline J gene fills it in. V gene TRBV12-3 or TRBV12-4 combines with J gene TRBJ2-5, with TRBD1 matching over 8 bases. V gave up 5 bases and J gave up 3 bases; unmatched junction bases: 2. This CDR3 has 13 amino acids. The CDR3: CASSDRGKETQYF. The sequenced part of the CDR3 DNA is TGTGCCAGCAGTGACAGGGGTAAAGAGACC.

Ten or more counts support this clone. Read sequence stops 3 residues before the CDR3 end, and the germline J gene provides the missing end. The chain has TRBV6-2 or TRBV6-3 and TRBJ2-3; 7 bases are shared with TRBD2. Unmatched junction bases numbered 11, after V lost 5 bases and J lost 6 bases. Per germline, CDR1 MNHEY and CDR2 SVGEGT. The CDR3 covers 15 residues. Incomplete CDR3 DNA: TGTGCCAGCAGTACAAGGTTGGGAGGGACTGATACG. Translating gives CASSTRLGGTDT. From start to end, the CDR3 is CASSTRLGGTDTQYF.

This clone was recorded at least ten times. Read coverage stops 3 residues before the CDR3 terminus; the germline J gene supplies the remainder. This chain joins TRBV20-1 and TRBJ2-3; a weak D match, TRBD2 (6 bases). CDR1 DFQATT and CDR2 SNEGSKA come from the germline V gene (reference sequence). The CDR3 extends over 14 amino acids. The part of the CDR3 DNA that was read is TGCTCGCTTCCGGGGACTTCTCAGTCAGATACG. Amino acids: CSLPGTSQSDT. The full CDR3 protein is CSLPGTSQSDTQYF.

This clone occurred many times. With the read ending 3 residues before the CDR3 end, the germline J gene is used to fill in that end. V usage is TRBV19 and J usage is TRBJ2-7, with 7 bases identical to TRBD2. The CDR3 sequence is 14 residues long. V was clipped by 4 bases and J by 2 bases; unmatched bases: 5. Germline V CDR1 and CDR2: LNHDA, SQIVND (reference sequence). The DNA read from the CDR3 is TGTGCCAGTAGTAGAGGGACTAACCCCTACGAG. This gives the protein CASSRGTNPYE. The CDR3 in its entirety is CASSRGTNPYEQYF.

This clone was counted many times. The read gets to within 3 residues of the CDR3 end, and the germline J gene fills in the rest. The rearrangement uses TRBV3-1 (or the pseudogene TRBV3-2) and TRBJ2-3; D is unclear. V lost 1 base to trimming and J lost 2 bases, with 10 bases between them. CDR1 and CDR2 from the germline V gene are LGHDT and YNNKEL (reference sequence). CDR3 length equals 15 residues. CDR3 region: CASSQVGGTTDTQYF. The CDR3 bases that were read are TGTGCCAGCAGCCAAGTTGGCGGAACCACAGATACG.

The sample holds a few counts of this clone. Since a much larger clone is just one base distant, this may be a read error. The read terminates 3 residues ahead of where the CDR3 ends, so the germline J gene completes it. The V and J genes are TRBV18 and TRBJ2-2; possible D gene TRBD1, 5 bases. The CDR3 loop spans 15 amino acids. Germline V gene data show CDR1 as KGHSH and CDR2 as LQKENI. The CDR3 here is CASSVVRSGANVLFF. The DNA read from the CDR3 is TGTGCCAGCTCAGTAGTGCGCTCTGGGGCCAACGTG. The full variable domain, with the rest looked up from reference TRBV18 and TRBJ2-2, is NAGVMQNPRHLVRRRGQEARLRCSPMKGHSHVYWYRQLPEEGLKFMVYLQKENIIDESGMPKERFSAEFPKEGPSILRIQQVVRGDSAAYFCASSVVRSGANVLFFGEGSRLTVL.

In this sample, this clone turned up a few times. The read ends 3 residues shy of where the CDR3 ends; the end is completed using the germline J gene. The chain links TRBV7-9 to TRBJ1-1; D gene unclear. This CDR3 has 15 residues. CDR1 and CDR2 (germline): SEHNR, FQNEAQ (reference sequence). The sequenced CDR3 bases are TGTGCCAGCAGCCCTAGACTAGCCGAAACGGAGACA. It is translated as CASSPRLAETET. The whole CDR3 region reads CASSPRLAETETAFF.

At least ten counts were recorded for this clone. The read is 3 residues too short to cover the CDR3 end, so that end is filled in from the germline J gene. The gene calls are TRBV6-2 or TRBV6-3 and TRBJ2-2; no clear D. The CDR3 extends over 14 amino acids. Between the trimmed V and J ends, which lost 5 bases and 6 bases, there was a span of 13 bases. Looked up from germline, CDR1 is MNHEY and CDR2 is SVGEGT. Incomplete CDR3 DNA: TGTGCCAGCAGTCCGACCCTAGAGCCCGGGGAG. Protein sequence: CASSPTLEPGE. The entire CDR3 protein reads CASSPTLEPGELFF.

As for this clone: The read finishes 3 residues shy of the CDR3 end, and the germline J gene is used to complete it. The chain combines TRBV7-2 with TRBJ2-4, with D possibly TRBD2 on 7 matching bases. The CDR3 contains 14 residues. Germline V gives CDR1 SGHTA, CDR2 FQGNSA. The part of the CDR3 DNA that was read is TGTGCCAGCAGCCCTGGAGGCGGGGGACATGGT. The encoded protein is CASSPGGGGHG. The full CDR3 sequence reads CASSPGGGGHGQYF. Combining the CDR3 with reference TRBV7-2 and TRBJ2-4 gives the whole variable domain GAGVSQSPSNKVTEKGKDVELRCDPISGHTALYWYRQSLGQGLEFLIYFQGNSAPDKSGLPSDRFSAERTGGSVSTLTIQRTQQEDSAVYLCASSPGGGGHGQYFGAGTRLSVL.

This clone has more than one count but fewer than ten. The CDR3 goes on 3 residues after the read ends, and that part is filled in from the germline J gene. This chain connects TRBV7-9 to TRBJ2-2; 7 bases align to TRBD2. The CDR3 contains 15 residues. Unmatched junction bases numbered 2, after V lost 3 bases and J lost 1 base. Germline V CDR1 and CDR2: SEHNR, FQNEAQ (reference sequence). The CDR3 sequence: CASSLSSGNTGELFF. The covered CDR3 bases are TGTGCCAGCAGCTTGTCTAGCGGGAACACCGGGGAG.

This clone has ten or more counts. The read comes to an end 3 residues before the CDR3 does, leaving the germline J gene to fill in the end. The rearrangement uses TRBV10-1 and TRBJ2-3; 8 bases are shared with TRBD2. V lost 0 bases and J lost 0; bases outside the gene matches: 2. The CDR3 has 16 residues. The germline gives CDR1 WNHNN, CDR2 SYGVQD (reference sequence). The sequenced CDR3 bases are TGCGCCAGCAGTGAGTCAAAGCGGGGGAGCACAGATACG. Amino acids: CASSESKRGSTDT. The whole CDR3 sequence is CASSESKRGSTDTQYF.

This clone was seen many times. CDR3: CSAPLGARETQYF. The DNA read from the CDR3 is TGCAGTGCTCCTCTCGGAGCGCGAGAGACG. V is TRBV20-1 and J is TRBJ2-3; no clear D. The CDR3 is cut off 3 residues early in the read; its end comes from the germline J gene. Per the germline V gene, CDR1 is DFQATT and CDR2 is SNEGSKA (reference sequence). This CDR3 spans 13 amino acids.

This clone appeared a few times. The missing CDR3 end, 3 residues past where the read stops, is filled in from the germline J gene. The V call is TRBV6-1, the J call TRBJ1-5; 7 positions match TRBD1. CDR1 is MNHNS, CDR2 SASEGT, per germline. The junction had 12 bases not matched to a gene; V was cut back by 4 bases and J by 6 bases. CDR3 length: 16 residues. CDR3 protein: CASSVSQGGPRQPQHF. The sequenced CDR3 bases are TGTGCCAGCAGTGTCAGCCAAGGGGGCCCGCGTCAGCCC.

This clone was seen ten or more times. The read is 3 residues too short to cover the CDR3 end, so that end is filled in from the germline J gene. This chain uses TRBV19 with TRBJ2-4; possible D gene TRBD2, 5 bases. The CDR3 totals 15 residues. Per the germline V gene, CDR1 is LNHDA and CDR2 is SQIVND (reference sequence). V was cut by 4 bases and J by 8 bases, with 18 bases left in between. This CDR3 reads CASSKAAPAGDIQYF. The DNA read from the CDR3 is TGTGCCAGTAGTAAAGCGGCCCCGGCTGGGGACATT.

This clone showed up just a few times. The read is 3 residues too short to cover the CDR3 end, so that end is filled in from the germline J gene. V is TRBV6-2 or TRBV6-3 and J is TRBJ1-2, with D maybe TRBD1 (6 bases). CDR1 and CDR2 (germline): MNHEY, SVGEGT. The CDR3 runs to 14 residues. The CDR3 region is CASSWGQDSYDYTF. Partial CDR3 DNA: TGTGCCAGCAGCTGGGGGCAGGACTCCTACGAC.

There are many counts of this clone. The CDR3 is cut off 3 residues early in the read; its end comes from the germline J gene. This chain connects TRBV28 to TRBJ2-3, with TRBD1 matching 7 bases. V dropped 7 bases and J dropped 1; count of bases not matched to a gene: 11. Germline loops: CDR1 MDHEN, CDR2 SYDVKM. CDR3 size: 16 residues. The CDR3 loop is CASNRAAGGGTDTQYF. The CDR3 bases that were read are TGTGCCAGCAATCGAGCGGCAGGGGGAGGCACAGATACG.

With regard to this clone: The CDR3 is cut off 3 residues early in the read; its end comes from the germline J gene. V is TRBV19 and J is TRBJ1-2; maybe TRBD1 (5 bases). Per germline, CDR1 LNHDA and CDR2 SQIVND (reference sequence). Trimming removed 7 bases from V and 2 bases from J, with 11 bases in between. CDR3 length: 13 residues. CDR3 DNA (partial): TGTGCCAGTACGCGGGGGACCAACTATGGC. Protein: CASTRGTNYG. The full CDR3 protein is CASTRGTNYGYTF.

This clone was picked up many times. The sequence runs out 3 residues before the end of the CDR3; the remainder is reconstructed from the germline J gene. The rearrangement joins TRBV12-3 or TRBV12-4 to TRBJ2-1; the D is unclear. The V and J ends lost 0 bases and 5 bases respectively, with 8 bases between them. There are 14 residues in the CDR3. The part of the CDR3 DNA that was read is TGTGCCAGCAGTTTAGCGCTGGCCGACAATGAG. It encodes CASSLALADNE. The entire CDR3 is CASSLALADNEQFF.